These 30 T cell receptor beta chains were all obtained from the same sample, sequenced in a study of blood T cells in healthy people across ages. Through a sample-barcoded 5' primer and a J-beta primer mix, a second PCR was run for about 7 to 12 cycles. One entry per CDR3 protein, called by TCRdb with MiXCR from the 5' RACE reads. The table includes a few hundred thousand distinct CDR3 sequences, about 29% detected once. These same data were also listed under a study on T cells of mothers and their children.

Sequencing input: blood. These receptor sequences come from a boy aged 2 to 9 in good health.

The CDR3 nucleotides read TGTGCCAGTCCCCCGCCAGGGCAGGGCGGGTACGCCTACGAGCAGTACTTC. This encodes CASPPPGQGGYAYEQYF. This chain connects TRBV6-1 to TRBJ2-7; perhaps D is TRBD1 or TRBD2 (5 bases each). Between the trimmed V and J ends, which lost 9 bases and 2 bases, there was a span of 26 bases. The CDR3 runs 17 residues. CDR1 is MNHNS and CDR2 is SASEGT in the germline V gene.

This clonotype has a handful of counts. The CDR3 nucleotides are TGTGCCAGCAGCCCATCTCTATTGCCCGGGGAGACCCAGTACTTC. Translating gives CASSPSLLPGETQYF. V and J are TRBV3-1 and TRBJ2-5, with D uncertain. The ends were cut back, 4 bases at V and 5 bases at J, with 17 bases in the middle. Germline CDR1 reads LGHDT; CDR2 reads YNNKEL (reference sequence). This CDR3 contains 15 residues.

In this sample, this clonotype turned up a few times. This chain links TRBV12-3 or TRBV12-4 with TRBJ1-2; no reliable D call. V was pared by 5 bases and J by 5 bases, with 21 bases between. This CDR3 comprises 16 residues. CDR3 residues: CASSPTVLSRPYGYTF. DNA of the CDR3: TGTGCCAGCAGTCCTACAGTTCTTTCACGACCTTATGGCTACACCTTC.

V and J are TRBV11-2 and TRBJ1-5, with D possibly matching TRBD1 (6 bases). This CDR3 has 15 amino acids. In germline, CDR1 is SGHAT, CDR2 FQNNGV. Trimming took off 2 bases at V and 3 bases at J, with 11 bases between the two ends. The CDR3 DNA sequence: TGTGCCAGCAGCTTAACAGGGCGACCCAATCAGCCCCAGCATTTT. This encodes CASSLTGRPNQPQHF.

This chain links TRBV20-1 with TRBJ2-2; no reliable D call. Germline V CDR1 and CDR2: DFQATT, SNEGSKA (reference sequence). The CDR3 runs 13 residues. Trimming left V 4 bases short and J 5 bases short, with 11 bases between. The DNA for the CDR3 is TGCAGTGCTAAGAAAGGGATTACCGGGGAGCTGTTTTTT. The encoded protein is CSAKKGITGELFF.

This clonotype was counted between two and nine times. The chain links TRBV15 to TRBJ2-3, with D perhaps matching TRBD1 (6 bases). Trimming removed 3 bases at V and 6 bases at J, with 22 bases between. Germline V CDR1 and CDR2: LNHNV, YYDKDF (reference sequence). CDR3 length: 17 amino acids. The CDR3 protein is CATSRETGTALQDTQYF. CDR3 bases: TGTGCCACCAGCAGGGAGACAGGTACGGCGCTTCAGGATACGCAGTATTTT.

The chain has TRBV7-2 and TRBJ2-5; maybe TRBD1 (5 bases). Near its end, the DNA agrees better with TRBJ2-7, so the J call may be wrong. Germline V gene sequence: CDR1 SGHTA, CDR2 FQGNSA. The CDR3 sequence is 15 residues long. CDR3 protein: CASSLEGQAPYEQYF. DNA of the CDR3: TGTGCCAGCAGCTTAGAAGGACAAGCCCCCTACGAGCAGTACTTC.

The sample holds a few counts of this clonotype. The chain couples TRBV7-9 to TRBJ1-1, with 7 bases aligning to TRBD1. The CDR3 consists of 14 residues. Germline V gives CDR1 SEHNR, CDR2 FQNEAQ (reference sequence). Trimming removed 5 bases from V and 4 bases from J; junction bases left unmatched: 7. CDR3 region: CASSAWDRVTEAFF. CDR3 nucleotide sequence: TGTGCCAGCAGCGCCTGGGACAGAGTCACTGAAGCTTTCTTT.

J is TRBJ2-5 and V is TRBV27; TRBD1 matches 10 bases. This CDR3 region has 18 residues. J gave up 2 bases and V 0 bases, and 9 bases lay outside the gene matches. The germline gives CDR1 MNHEY, CDR2 SMNVEV (reference sequence). CDR3 amino acids: CASSLSHPGTGEQETQYF. CDR3 bases: TGTGCCAGCAGTTTATCTCACCCCGGGACAGGGGAACAAGAGACCCAGTACTTC.

The rearrangement uses TRBV4-1 and TRBJ2-3; 9 bases align to TRBD2. The junction had 0 bases not matched to a gene; V was cut back by 1 base and J by 1 base. There are 15 residues in the CDR3. The V gene's germline CDR1 is MGHRA and CDR2 YSYEKL. The CDR3 region has the DNA TGCGCCAGCAGCCAAGCTAGCGGGGGCACAGATACGCAGTATTTT. It is translated as CASSQASGGTDTQYF.

In its sample, this clonotype was seen a few times. V is TRBV12-3 or TRBV12-4 and J is TRBJ2-2; D gene unclear. The V gene lost 4 bases and the J gene lost 5 bases, with 11 bases spanning the gap. This CDR3 has 14 amino acids. This chain's CDR3 is CASSSASMTGELFF. In DNA, the CDR3 is TGTGCCAGCAGTTCGGCTAGTATGACCGGGGAGCTGTTTTTT.

The chain couples TRBV5-5 to TRBJ2-5; TRBD1 is a possible D gene (6 bases). CDR3 length: 15 residues. Per the germline V gene, CDR1 is SGHKS and CDR2 is YYEKEE (reference sequence). The germline V and J ends were trimmed by 6 bases and 2 bases, with 17 bases remaining between them. CDR3 protein: CASTSRRTAQETQYF. The CDR3, as DNA: TGTGCCAGCACCTCCCGTCGGACAGCACAAGAGACCCAGTACTTC.

In DNA, the CDR3 is TGCGCCAGCAGTGATCCGAGCTACGAGCAGTACTTC. Protein: CASSDPSYEQYF. The rearrangement links TRBV10-2 to TRBJ2-5; no clear D. The J call is doubtful: the DNA matches TRBJ2-7 better. This CDR3 region has 12 residues. The germline V gene encodes CDR1 WSHSY and CDR2 SAAADI.

This rearrangement joins TRBV27 to TRBJ2-5; TRBD2 agrees at 12 bases. The J segment lost 5 bases and the V segment lost 2 bases, leaving 3 bases of the junction unmatched. The germline V gene has CDR1 MNHEY and CDR2 SMNVEV (reference sequence). This CDR3 is 15 amino acids long. CDR3 DNA sequence: TGTGCCAGCAGTTTAAAACTAGCGGGAGGTGAGACCCAGTACTTC. It is translated as CASSLKLAGGETQYF.

The CDR3 region has the DNA TGTGCCAGCAGCTTAGTTGGCTCCGCCGATGGGCAGTTCTTC. Protein: CASSLVGSADGQFF. The gene calls are TRBV7-2 and TRBJ2-5; D uncertain. The last part of the DNA fits TRBJ2-1 better; the J call may be wrong. In germline, CDR1 is SGHTA, CDR2 FQGNSA. This CDR3 region has 14 residues.

The sample holds a few counts of this clonotype. V and J are TRBV12-3 or TRBV12-4 and TRBJ2-5, with TRBD1 matching 8 bases. CDR3 length: 13 residues. Trimming removed 6 bases from V and 5 bases from J; junction bases left unmatched: 5. DNA of the CDR3: TGTGCCAGCAGGTCGGACAGGGTTGAGACCCAGTACTTC. It translates to CASRSDRVETQYF.

The sample holds a few counts of this clonotype. The J gene is TRBJ2-4, the V gene TRBV18; D possibly corresponds to TRBD1 (6 bases). The germline CDR1 and CDR2 sequences are KGHSH and LQKENI. The CDR3 is 16 residues long. The V end was cut by 5 bases, the J end by 1 base, with 15 bases between. This CDR3 is CASSVQGPGAKNIQYF. For the CDR3, the DNA is TGTGCCAGCTCAGTTCAGGGGCCGGGGGCCAAAAACATTCAGTACTTC.

There are a few counts of this clonotype. The gene calls are TRBV5-1 and TRBJ1-4; 9 nucleotides line up with TRBD1. V shed 4 bases, J shed 8 bases, and the junction held 6 bases outside the gene matches. This CDR3 is 14 amino acids long. The germline V gene encodes CDR1 SGHRS and CDR2 YFSETQ. DNA for the CDR3: TGCGCCAGCAGCACCGGGACAGGGAAGGAAAAACTGTTTTTT. Protein sequence: CASSTGTGKEKLFF.

This chain joins TRBV5-1 and TRBJ1-1; tentatively, D is TRBD1 (6 bases). The CDR3 consists of 18 residues. CDR1 and CDR2 (germline): SGHRS, YFSETQ. V gave up 3 bases and J gave up 0 bases, with 21 bases separating them. Here the CDR3 DNA reads TGCGCCAGCAGCTACACCCCGGGACATCGCTTTATGAACACTGAAGCTTTCTTT. It translates to CASSYTPGHRFMNTEAFF.

V and J are TRBV2 and TRBJ2-2; no clear D. Germline V gene data show CDR1 as SNHLY and CDR2 as FYNNEI. This CDR3 spans 12 amino acids. The V end lost 6 bases, the J end lost 5 bases, and 7 bases lay between the germline ends. Written as DNA, the CDR3 is TGTGCCAGCAGGGCTCGGACCGGGGAGCTGTTTTTT. Translated, it gives CASRARTGELFF.

This chain connects TRBV12-3 or TRBV12-4 to TRBJ1-2; no clear D gene. Trimming took off 4 bases at V and 2 bases at J, with 8 bases between the two ends. The CDR3 length is 13 residues. The CDR3 protein is CASSYQLNYGYTF. The CDR3 DNA reads as TGTGCCAGCAGTTATCAATTAAACTATGGCTACACCTTC.

This clonotype occurred once. This chain connects TRBV10-3 to TRBJ1-1; a weak D match, TRBD1 (6 bases). This CDR3 region has 16 residues. Trimming stripped 4 bases from V and 7 bases from J, with 22 bases between. Germline CDR1 is ENHRY and CDR2 is SYGVKD. The CDR3 sequence: CAISGGGGRASVEAFF. CDR3 bases: TGTGCCATCAGTGGTGGAGGGGGGCGAGCCTCAGTTGAAGCTTTCTTT.

V gene TRBV29-1 combines with J gene TRBJ2-1, with 10 bases matching TRBD2. The trim removed 6 bases at V and 3 bases at J, leaving 11 bases unmatched. CDR3 length: 16 amino acids. CDR1 and CDR2 from the germline V gene are SQVTM and ANQGSEA. The chain's CDR3 is CSVQGLAGDFYNEQFF. The CDR3 region has the DNA TGCAGCGTCCAGGGGCTAGCGGGAGATTTCTACAATGAGCAGTTCTTC.

Only one count was recorded for this clonotype. CDR3 nucleotides: TGTGCCAGCAGCGTAGGGACTAGCGAGTATAATGAGCAGTTCTTC. This gives the protein CASSVGTSEYNEQFF. This sequence joins TRBV9 and TRBJ2-1; 9 bases map to TRBD2. The V segment lost 0 bases and the J segment 7 bases; nucleotides outside the gene matches: 5. Germline V gene sequence: CDR1 SGDLS, CDR2 YYNGEE. The CDR3 is 15 residues long.

On this clonotype itself: Relative to the germline gene, one junction end is altered; a read error may explain this. J is TRBJ2-5 and V is TRBV5-1; D remains unclear. Germline CDR1 is SGHRS and CDR2 is YFSETQ. This CDR3 has 14 amino acids. DNA of the CDR3: TGCGCCAGCAGCTTGGGTCAAAACCAAGAGACCCAGGACTTC. Translation: CASSLGQNQETQDF.

This chain joins TRBV5-1 and TRBJ2-7; TRBD2 matches 11 bases. V shed 2 bases, J shed 4 bases, and the junction held 5 bases outside the gene matches. Germline loops: CDR1 SGHRS, CDR2 YFSETQ. The CDR3 consists of 15 residues. Here the CDR3 reads CASSFSGLAAYEQYF. The CDR3 bases are TGCGCCAGCAGCTTTTCGGGACTAGCGGCTTACGAGCAGTACTTC.

This chain uses TRBV6-2 or TRBV6-3 with TRBJ2-3; TRBD2 aligns across 12 bases. The CDR3 contains 17 residues. The V gene end was trimmed by 4 bases and the J gene end by 3 bases; junction bases not matched to a gene: 8. Per the germline V gene, CDR1 is MNHEY and CDR2 is SVGEGT. CDR3 loop: CASSWPSGGARTDTQYF. CDR3 DNA sequence: TGTGCCAGCAGTTGGCCTAGCGGGGGGGCGAGGACAGATACGCAGTATTTT.

This clonotype was seen only a few times. CDR3 nucleotides: TGTGCCAGCAGTAGACTAGCTAACTCCTACGAGCAGTACTTC. Its translation: CASSRLANSYEQYF. The rearrangement links TRBV2 to TRBJ2-5; TRBD2 matches 7 bases. The J call may not be correct, given that the DNA end is closer to TRBJ2-7. In germline, CDR1 is SNHLY, CDR2 FYNNEI. This CDR3 contains 14 residues.

The table lists this clonotype with a few counts. The J gene is TRBJ1-5, the V gene TRBV9; D may be TRBD1 (5 bases). CDR3 length equals 14 residues. Germline V gene lookup returns CDR1 SGDLS and CDR2 YYNGEE. Trimming took off 4 bases at V and 4 bases at J, with 12 bases between the two ends. The CDR3 bases are TGTGCCAGCAGCCCGACAGCCACTAATCAGCCCCAGCATTTT. Amino acid sequence: CASSPTATNQPQHF.

The chain links TRBV27 to TRBJ1-6, with D unclear. The CDR3 loop spans 19 amino acids. Germline lookup yields CDR1 MNHEY and CDR2 SMNVEV (reference sequence). The V and J ends lost 0 bases and 0 bases respectively, with 15 bases between them. The CDR3: CASSLSSPPLSSYNSPLHF. CDR3 sequence (DNA): TGTGCCAGCAGTTTATCGAGTCCCCCATTGAGCTCCTATAATTCACCCCTCCACTTT.